This TCR beta chain was retrieved from a study of T cells after yellow fever vaccination. In germline, CDR1 is LNHDA, CDR2 SQIVND (reference sequence). With 7 bases clipped from V and 4 bases from J, the junction kept 9 bases outside the gene matches. This CDR3 has 14 residues. TCRdb itself ran the 5' RACE reads through MiXCR, one entry per CDR3 protein. In the table there are under 200,000 distinct CDR3 sequences, approximately 10% of which are singletons. The receptor was isolated from a man aged 18 to 35 who received the YFV17D yellow fever vaccine. This sequence joins TRBV19 and TRBJ1-1, with 7 bases fitting TRBD1. The sample here was CD8+ T cells sorted from PBMCs, taken 15 days after the yellow fever booster vaccination. The CDR3 DNA reads as TGTGCCAGTACCATACAGGGGCTGGGCACTGAAGCTTTCTTT. This sequence encodes CASTIQGLGTEAFF.